This T cell receptor (beta chain) appears in the sequencing data of a study of T cells in Graves' hyperthyroidism and ophthalmopathy (dated by TCRdb to about 2019). About the investigation overall: Peripheral blood was collected at initial diagnosis, before any treatment. The study also compared thyroid tissue and blood T-cell repertoires from 5 to 7 Graves' hyperthyroidism patients. The approximately 98 discovery patients were randomly divided into training and test sets at a 7:3 ratio. To identify TCR V-J signatures that set the groups apart, the researchers used a discovery cohort of about a hundred patients, made up of roughly 40 with Graves' ophthalmopathy and some 56 with stable Graves' hyperthyroidism. Prospective prediction of ophthalmopathy was tested in an independent validation cohort consisting of fewer than 20 hyperthyroidism patients and approximately 16 patients who later progressed to ophthalmopathy. Following sampling, methimazole starting at 30 mg daily was given to hyperthyroidism patients, and high-dose intravenous methylprednisolone was given to ophthalmopathy patients. TCR Vbeta CDR3 sequencing of 120 to 150 peripheral blood samples (43 ophthalmopathy, 75 hyperthyroidism and approximately 17 progressor patients) is reported in the paper. Study-level results and caveats: No statistical method was used to fix the sample size in advance, and group allocation was not hidden from the investigators. Most expanded thyroid clonotypes (frequency above 0.001) were also detected in blood, suggesting blood repertoires may reflect thyroid immune responses. During validation, the model predicted progression to ophthalmopathy a median of approximately six months ahead of onset, with roughly 65% sensitivity and less than 85% specificity. A model built on a 13 V-J signature distinguished ophthalmopathy from stable hyperthyroidism, reaching 87.88% sensitivity and 81.08% specificity in cross-validation and 80%/75% in testing.

Ophthalmopathy patients had moderately to severely active disease, with a Clinical Activity Score of 3 or more, a NOSPECS grade of 4 or more, and a disease duration of less than 3 months. Exclusion was applied to patients with uncontrolled infections, other autoimmune diseases, pregnancy or lactation. Clinical symptoms, serum thyroxine and TRAb, thyroid ultrasound, and orbital computed tomography formed the basis for the diagnoses. PBMCs were isolated from more than 9 ml of fresh peripheral blood by Ficoll-Paque density gradient centrifugation. Total RNA was extracted using Trizol reagent, and RNA quality was assessed on an Agilent 2100 Bioanalyzer. TCR beta CDR3 regions were amplified from RNA transcripts. A first-round RT-PCR of the TCR CDR3 used the HTBI primer set with the Qiagen OneStep RT-PCR kit. Libraries were constructed in a second round of multiplex PCR, after which size selection and purification were carried out. Libraries were sequenced paired-end with 100 bp reads on an Illumina HiSeq2000. In the paper's pipeline: SOAPnuke was used to process the raw data, throwing out any read that contained adapters or uncalled bases, had a mean Phred below 15, or lacked an exact constant-primer or identifier match. COPE v1.2.5 was used to merge the high-quality paired reads, and each unique nucleotide sequence was defined as a clonotype. MiTCR v1.1 was used to align the clonotypes against IMGT TRBV, TRBD and TRBJ reference segments. Analysis was restricted to V-J combinations with a frequency above 0.0001, which covered about 99% of repertoires. The TCS score was defined as the ratio of F50 (clonal expansion) to E x V (chaos), calculated using BLOSUM62-based TCRdist between CDR3 peptides within each V-J. Welch's t-statistics and random forest reduced 450 to 600 V-J features to 13, which were used in a naive Bayes classifier (R e1071). The Morisita-Horn index was used to measure how similar the thyroid and blood repertoires were. The public reads were reprocessed in TCRdb via fastp at Q25 and MiXCR, keeping in-frame beta chains. A single entry per CDR3 protein holds the most common genes and DNA from its merged rows. These V and J calls originate from TCRdb's pipeline instead of the authors' own analysis. Within this sample are about 610,000 distinct CDR3 sequences, with 14% to 15% of them counted one time only. The ten largest clones take up 3.5% to 4.5% of the sample.

About this clonotype itself: This receptor's antigen is unknown. One base away there is no much larger clone; base qualities are not given.

The sample was blood. The receptor's source is a woman between 40 and 55 years old with Graves' ophthalmopathy.

The encoded CDR3 is CASSLSVPTQETQYF. The nucleotide sequence is given as TGTGCCAGCAGTTTGAGTGTTCCGACCCAAGAGACCCAGTACTTC. The chain links TRBV28 with TRBJ2-5, with no confidently assigned D gene. V lost 3 bases and J lost 1 base; the stretch between them is 12 bases long. Spanning cysteine to phenylalanine, the CDR3 consists of 15 amino acids. Only the CDR3 DNA stays, 45 bases, in frame from base 1. CDR1 and CDR2 are read off the germline V gene as MDHEN and SYDVKM.